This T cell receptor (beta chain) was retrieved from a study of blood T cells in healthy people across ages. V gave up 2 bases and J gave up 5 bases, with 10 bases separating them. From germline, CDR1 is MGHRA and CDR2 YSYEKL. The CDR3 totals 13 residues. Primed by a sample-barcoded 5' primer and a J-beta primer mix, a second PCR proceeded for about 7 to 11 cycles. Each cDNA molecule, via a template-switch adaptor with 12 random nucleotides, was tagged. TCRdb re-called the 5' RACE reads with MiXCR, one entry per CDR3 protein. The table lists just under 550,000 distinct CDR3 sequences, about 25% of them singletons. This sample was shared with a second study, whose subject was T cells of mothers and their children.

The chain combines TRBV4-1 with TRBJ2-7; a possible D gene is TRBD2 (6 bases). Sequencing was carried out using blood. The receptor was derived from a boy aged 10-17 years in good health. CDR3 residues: CASSQITGDEQYF. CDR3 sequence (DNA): TGCGCCAGCAGCCAAATAACGGGGGACGAGCAGTACTTC.